One and the same sample provided the 27 T cell receptor beta chains below, sequenced in a study of T-cell reconstitution after alpha-beta-depleted transplantation in children. Unique molecular identifiers tagged the TCRbeta library. TCRdb reanalysed the PCR reads using MiXCR and keeps one entry per CDR3 protein. The top ten clones hold 3.5% to 5% of a sample with about 600,000 distinct CDR3 sequences, under 12% of them seen once. The sequencing used PBMCs from the stem cell graft donor, collected from the stem cell graft. The receptors here all came from a human donor who donated a stem cell graft to a child with acute myeloid leukemia.

The chain has TRBV9 and TRBJ1-6; D not resolved. Trimming took off 0 bases at V and 5 bases at J, with 6 bases between the two ends. Germline CDR1 reads SGDLS; CDR2 reads YYNGEE. This CDR3 spans 14 amino acids. The CDR3 reads CASSVGGDNSPLHF. The CDR3 DNA sequence: TGTGCCAGCAGCGTAGGTGGAGATAATTCACCCCTCCACTTT.

Of note for this clonotype: This may come from a read error, since a much larger clone is one base off. The chain is built from TRBV12-3 or TRBV12-4 and TRBJ2-1; 7 bases fit TRBD1. The CDR3 runs to 14 residues. The CDR3 spells CTSSFNRGRNEQFF. The CDR3 DNA sequence: TGTACCAGCAGTTTCAACAGGGGTCGAAATGAGCAGTTCTTC.

This clonotype has only a few counts. The chain joins TRBV7-2 to TRBJ2-2; 15 nucleotides match TRBD2. V shed 5 bases, J shed 6 bases, and the junction held 4 bases outside the gene matches. The CDR3 totals 16 residues. CDR1 and CDR2 (germline): SGHTA, FQGNSA. CDR3 loop: CASSNGLAGGAGELFF. CDR3 DNA: TGTGCCAGCAGCAACGGACTAGCGGGAGGGGCCGGGGAGCTGTTTTTT. Full variable domain (rest looked up from reference TRBV7-2 and TRBJ2-2): GAGVSQSPSNKVTEKGKDVELRCDPISGHTALYWYRQSLGQGLEFLIYFQGNSAPDKSGLPSDRFSAERTGGSVSTLTIQRTQQEDSAVYLCASSNGLAGGAGELFFGEGSRLTVL.

As for this clonotype: One end of the junction does not line up with germline, which may come from a read error. The rearrangement joins TRBV3-1 to TRBJ2-7; D remains ambiguous. The germline gives CDR1 LGHDT, CDR2 YNNKEL (reference sequence). The CDR3 extends over 13 amino acids. CDR3 loop: CASSQVSSSEQYF. The CDR3 DNA reads TGTGCCAGCAGCCAAGTAAGTTCCTCCGAGCAGTACTTC.

This clonotype was counted ten times or more. J is TRBJ2-1 and V is TRBV6-2 or TRBV6-3, with TRBD2 matching 9 bases. Germline values: CDR1 MNHEY, CDR2 SVGEGT. Trimming at V came to 6 bases and at J to 10 bases, leaving 7 bases not matched to a gene. The CDR3 is 13 residues long. CDR3: CASSRSGGWEQFF. The CDR3 nucleotides read TGTGCCAGCAGCCGAAGCGGGGGGTGGGAGCAGTTCTTC.

This chain joins TRBV30 and TRBJ2-7; 10 bases agree with TRBD2. J was trimmed by 1 base and V by 8 bases; bases with no gene match: 2. CDR3 size: 12 residues. The germline gives CDR1 GTSNPN, CDR2 SVGIG (reference sequence). The CDR3 nucleotides are TGTGCCCGGACTAGCGGTTCCTACGAGCAGTACTTC. This encodes CARTSGSYEQYF.

This clonotype has a count of ten or more. The chain uses TRBV11-2 and TRBJ2-1, with 12 bases matching TRBD2. The CDR3 has 18 residues. Germline CDR1 SGHAT, CDR2 FQNNGV. The junction had 14 bases not matched to a gene; V was cut back by 5 bases and J by 6 bases. The CDR3 DNA follows: TGTGCCAGCAGCCCCAAACTAGCGGGAGGCCCAAGACGCAATGAGCAGTTCTTC. It specifies CASSPKLAGGPRRNEQFF.

This clonotype was detected a few times. The chain couples TRBV7-9 to TRBJ1-1; possibly TRBD1 for D (6 bases). This CDR3 contains 14 residues. Germline CDR1 is SEHNR and CDR2 is FQNEAQ (reference sequence). V was pared by 10 bases and J by 4 bases, with 19 bases between. CDR3 bases: TGTGCCACCAAGGCAATAGGGGGTTTCACTGAAGCTTTCTTT. Protein product: CATKAIGGFTEAFF.

The gene calls are TRBV12-3 or TRBV12-4 and TRBJ2-5; 7 nucleotides line up with TRBD1. This CDR3 has 15 amino acids. Losses at the gene ends were 6 bases for V and 2 bases for J; bases not matched to a gene: 9. In DNA, the CDR3 is TGTGCCAGCAGATCAAGACAGGGAAGGCAAGAGACCCAGTACTTC. It codes for CASRSRQGRQETQYF.

With respect to this clonotype: This is likely a read error, given that the CDR3 carries no conserved phenylalanine or tryptophan at its end. This chain connects TRBV7-9 to TRBJ1-1, with D unresolved. Trimming took 4 bases from V and 4 from J, leaving 7 bases between them. From germline, CDR1 is SEHNR and CDR2 FQNEAQ (reference sequence). This CDR3 is built from 12 residues. The CDR3 nucleotides read TGTGCCAGCAGCTACGAAGGCACTGAAGCTTTCTCT. Amino acid sequence: CASSYEGTEAFS.

This clonotype was recorded a few times. This rearrangement joins TRBV24-1 to TRBJ2-3, with 10 bases aligning to TRBD2. Trimming took 4 bases from V and 0 from J; bases not matched to a gene: 15. Germline lookup yields CDR1 KGHDR and CDR2 SFDVKD. There are 20 residues in the CDR3. In DNA form, the CDR3 reads TGTGCCACCAGTGAACTGACTAGCGGGCCGTCTCATCTTAGCACAGATACGCAGTATTTT. Amino acid sequence: CATSELTSGPSHLSTDTQYF.

This clonotype has just a few counts. V gene TRBV9 combines with J gene TRBJ2-1, with D possibly being TRBD2 (5 bases). Germline CDR1 SGDLS, CDR2 YYNGEE. Trimming shortened V by 0 bases and J by 7 bases, and 17 bases separated the two germline ends. The CDR3 consists of 16 residues. DNA for the CDR3: TGTGCCAGCAGCGTAGGATCGGGTACATCGGGGAATGAGCAGTTCTTC. Translating it yields CASSVGSGTSGNEQFF.

The CDR3 loop reads CASSLATDRANYGYTF. In DNA, the CDR3 is TGTGCCAGCAGCTTAGCGACAGACAGGGCTAACTATGGCTACACCTTC. The chain is built from TRBV7-9 and TRBJ1-2; 7 nucleotides line up with TRBD1. V shed 0 bases, J shed 0 bases, and the junction held 4 bases outside the gene matches. Per the germline V gene, CDR1 is SEHNR and CDR2 is FQNEAQ (reference sequence). The CDR3 extends over 16 amino acids.

This clonotype was seen a few times. The V and J genes are TRBV30 and TRBJ2-7; D ambiguous. Trimming shortened V by 0 bases and J by 2 bases, and 8 bases separated the two germline ends. The germline CDR1 and CDR2 sequences are GTSNPN and SVGIG (reference sequence). CDR3 size: 13 residues. CDR3 protein: CAWSVGGPYEQYF. The DNA of the CDR3 is TGTGCCTGGAGTGTAGGCGGACCCTACGAGCAGTACTTC.

This clonotype occurred many times. The CDR3 DNA reads as TGTGCCAGCAGAACGGGCGGGACAGCCTACAATGAGCAGTTCTTC. Amino acid sequence: CASRTGGTAYNEQFF. The chain links TRBV27 to TRBJ2-1, with TRBD1 as a possible D gene (7 bases). V was pared by 6 bases and J by 2 bases, with 14 bases between. The germline CDR1 and CDR2 sequences are MNHEY and SMNVEV (reference sequence). The CDR3 sequence is 15 residues long.

The table lists this clonotype with many counts. The chain is built from TRBV20-1 and TRBJ2-3; D may be TRBD1 or TRBD2 (5 bases each). Trimming shortened V by 5 bases and J by 6 bases, and 15 bases separated the two germline ends. The CDR3 length is 13 residues. Germline V CDR1 and CDR2: DFQATT, SNEGSKA (reference sequence). The CDR3 here is CSAGARGSDTQYF. Here the CDR3 DNA reads TGCAGTGCTGGAGCGAGGGGATCGGATACGCAGTATTTT.

This clonotype was seen repeatedly, ten times or more. The junction shows a germline mismatch at one end, possibly a read error. The chain recombines TRBV7-9 with TRBJ2-5, with 9 bases identical to TRBD1. The CDR3 has 11 amino acids. Germline values: CDR1 SEHNR, CDR2 FQNEAQ (reference sequence). CDR3 nucleotide sequence: TGTGCCAGCAGCCCGGGACAGGGTTTCGACTTC. Residues: CASSPGQGFDF.

The chain employs TRBV6-1 and TRBJ2-7, with D unclear. V shed 3 bases and J shed 3 bases, with 12 bases lying between them. From germline, CDR1 is MNHNS and CDR2 SASEGT. The CDR3 has 14 residues. The CDR3 sequence: CASSDRISSYEQYF. CDR3 sequence (DNA): TGTGCCAGCAGTGACAGGATCTCAAGCTACGAGCAGTACTTC.

This clonotype was counted ten times or more. The rearrangement joins TRBV12-3 or TRBV12-4 to TRBJ2-7; maybe TRBD2 (6 bases). V dropped 4 bases and J dropped 4 bases, with 14 bases sitting between them. The CDR3 consists of 14 residues. As DNA, the CDR3 is TGTGCCAGCAGTTCAGGGACTCTCGCTTACGAGCAGTACTTC. As protein: CASSSGTLAYEQYF.

This clonotype was detected a few times. This chain uses TRBV30 with TRBJ2-5; D remains ambiguous. The CDR3 is 13 residues long. Trimming left V 1 base short and J 2 bases short, with 8 bases between. CDR1 and CDR2 (germline): GTSNPN, SVGIG (reference sequence). CDR3 bases: TGTGCCTGGAGTGACCACAGACAAGAGACCCAGTACTTC. Translated, it gives CAWSDHRQETQYF.

J is TRBJ1-5 and V is TRBV6-1; D uncertain. Deletions cut 4 bases from V and 1 base from J, with 8 bases between. The CDR3 totals 14 residues. CDR1 and CDR2 (germline): MNHNS, SASEGT. Here the CDR3 DNA reads TGTGCCAGCAGTGCGGAGATAAGCAATCAGCCCCAGCATTTT. Amino acid sequence: CASSAEISNQPQHF.

This clonotype has just a few counts. The chain links TRBV7-9 to TRBJ2-1; 7 bases map to TRBD2. J lost 4 bases, V lost 5 bases, and 14 bases had no gene match. Germline V CDR1 and CDR2: SEHNR, FQNEAQ (reference sequence). The CDR3 is 17 residues long. For the CDR3, the DNA is TGTGCCAGCAGCATCCATTCCGGGACTATCATGTACAATGAGCAGTTCTTC. Translation: CASSIHSGTIMYNEQFF.

This clonotype was counted only a few times. V and J are TRBV29-1 and TRBJ2-2; D possibly corresponds to TRBD1 (5 bases). Germline CDR1 is SQVTM and CDR2 is ANQGSEA. V was shortened by 6 bases and J by 2 bases, with 13 bases between the two germline ends. The CDR3 has 14 amino acids. The DNA of the CDR3 is TGCAGCGTGACGAGGACACTTAACACCGGGGAGCTGTTTTTT. Translation: CSVTRTLNTGELFF.

The table lists this clonotype with a few counts. The chain has TRBV29-1 and TRBJ2-7; D possibly corresponds to TRBD1 (6 bases). This CDR3 spans 13 amino acids. V was shortened by 4 bases and J by 0 bases, with 10 bases between the two germline ends. Germline V CDR1 and CDR2: SQVTM, ANQGSEA. Written as DNA, the CDR3 is TGCAGCGTTGTAGGGGACAACTCCTACGAGCAGTACTTC. Translation gives CSVVGDNSYEQYF.

The V and J genes are TRBV5-1 and TRBJ2-1; no clear D. The ends were cut back, 0 bases at V and 7 bases at J, with 17 bases in the middle. CDR3 length: 16 residues. Germline CDR1 reads SGHRS; CDR2 reads YFSETQ. In DNA, the CDR3 is TGCGCCAGCAGCTTGGATTGGCAGCAAATACCAAATGAGCAGTTCTTC. This gives the protein CASSLDWQQIPNEQFF.

The table lists this clonotype with a few counts. V and J are TRBV7-9 and TRBJ2-5, with 8 bases identical to TRBD1. The CDR3 loop spans 15 amino acids. After removal of 5 bases from V and 2 bases from J, the junction contained 7 bases not matched to a gene. Germline lookup yields CDR1 SEHNR and CDR2 FQNEAQ (reference sequence). DNA of the CDR3: TGTGCCAGCAGCCCTCGGACAGGGTGGCAAGAGACCCAGTACTTC. Translation gives CASSPRTGWQETQYF.

The chain recombines TRBV20-1 with TRBJ2-2; TRBD2 agrees at 10 bases. This CDR3 has 15 residues. Losses at the gene ends were 5 bases for V and 7 bases for J; bases not matched to a gene: 10. The germline V gene has CDR1 DFQATT and CDR2 SNEGSKA (reference sequence). CDR3 in amino acids: CSAWLAGAEGGELFF. As DNA, the CDR3 is TGCAGTGCTTGGCTAGCGGGAGCCGAAGGCGGGGAGCTGTTTTTT.